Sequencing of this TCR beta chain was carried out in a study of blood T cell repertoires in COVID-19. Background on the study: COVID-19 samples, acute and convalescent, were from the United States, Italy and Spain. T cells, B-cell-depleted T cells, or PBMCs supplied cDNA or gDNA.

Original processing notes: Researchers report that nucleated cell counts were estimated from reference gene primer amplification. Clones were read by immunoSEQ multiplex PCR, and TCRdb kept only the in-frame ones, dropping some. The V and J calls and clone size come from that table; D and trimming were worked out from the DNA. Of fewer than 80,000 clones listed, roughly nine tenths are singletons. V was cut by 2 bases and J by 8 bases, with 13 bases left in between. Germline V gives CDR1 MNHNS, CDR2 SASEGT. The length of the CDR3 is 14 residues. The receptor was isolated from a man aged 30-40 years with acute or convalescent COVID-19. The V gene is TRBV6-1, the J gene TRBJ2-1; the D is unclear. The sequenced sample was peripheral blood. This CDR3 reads CASSESDESDEQFF. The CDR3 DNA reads TGTGCCAGCAGTGAAAGTGACGAGAGCGATGAGCAGTTCTTC.